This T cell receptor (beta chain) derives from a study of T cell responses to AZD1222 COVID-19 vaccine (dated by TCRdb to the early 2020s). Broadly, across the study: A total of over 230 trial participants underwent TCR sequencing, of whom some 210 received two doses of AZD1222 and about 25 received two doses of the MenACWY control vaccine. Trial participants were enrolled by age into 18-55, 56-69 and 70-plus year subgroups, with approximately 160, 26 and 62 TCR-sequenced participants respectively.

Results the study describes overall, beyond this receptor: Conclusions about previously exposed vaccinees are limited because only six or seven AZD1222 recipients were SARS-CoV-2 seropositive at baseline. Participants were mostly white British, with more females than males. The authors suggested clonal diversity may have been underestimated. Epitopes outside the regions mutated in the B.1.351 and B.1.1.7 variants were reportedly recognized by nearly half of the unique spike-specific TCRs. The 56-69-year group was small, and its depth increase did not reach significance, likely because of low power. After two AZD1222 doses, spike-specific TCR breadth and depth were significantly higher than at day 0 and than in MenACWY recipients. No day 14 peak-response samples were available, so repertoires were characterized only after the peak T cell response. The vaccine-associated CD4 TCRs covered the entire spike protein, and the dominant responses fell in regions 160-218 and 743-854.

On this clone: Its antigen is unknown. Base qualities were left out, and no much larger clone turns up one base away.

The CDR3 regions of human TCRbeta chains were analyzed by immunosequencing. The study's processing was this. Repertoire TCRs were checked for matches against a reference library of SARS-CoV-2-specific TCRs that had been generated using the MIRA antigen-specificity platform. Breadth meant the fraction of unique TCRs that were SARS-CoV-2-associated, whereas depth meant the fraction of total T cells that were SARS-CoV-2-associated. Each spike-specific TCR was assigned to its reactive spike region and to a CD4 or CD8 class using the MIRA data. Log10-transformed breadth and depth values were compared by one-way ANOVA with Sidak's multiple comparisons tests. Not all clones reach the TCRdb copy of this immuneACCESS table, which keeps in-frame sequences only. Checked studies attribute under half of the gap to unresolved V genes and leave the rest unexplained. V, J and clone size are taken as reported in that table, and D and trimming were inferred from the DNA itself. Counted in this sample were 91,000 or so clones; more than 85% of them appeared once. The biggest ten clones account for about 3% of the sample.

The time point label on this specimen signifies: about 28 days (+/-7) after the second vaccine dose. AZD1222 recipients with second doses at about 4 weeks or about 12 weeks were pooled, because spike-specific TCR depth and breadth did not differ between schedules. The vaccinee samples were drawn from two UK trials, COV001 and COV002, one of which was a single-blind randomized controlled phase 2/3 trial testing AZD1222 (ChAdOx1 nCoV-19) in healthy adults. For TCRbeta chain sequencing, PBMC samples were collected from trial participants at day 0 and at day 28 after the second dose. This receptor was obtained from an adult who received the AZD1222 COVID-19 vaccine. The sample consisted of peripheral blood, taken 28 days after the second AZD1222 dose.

At the DNA level, the sequence is TGTGCCTGGAGTGTAAAGGGTAGCAATCAGCCCCAGCATTTT. Its coded protein is CAWSVKGSNQPQHF. The chain is assembled from TRBV30 and TRBJ1-5; a confident D gene designation cannot be given. The CDR3 measures 14 amino acids from cysteine to phenylalanine. CDR3 DNA is the only sequence kept; it has 42 bases, read in frame from the first base. Sequences GTSNPN (CDR1) and SVGIG (CDR2) are obtained from the germline V gene (reference sequence). The junction carries 6 bases between V and J, which are trimmed by 0 bases and 0 bases respectively.